Listed below are T cell receptor beta chains from one sample, sequenced in a study of identical twins. A single record per CDR3 protein comes from TCRdb applying MiXCR to the 5' RACE reads. The sample lists 450,000 or so distinct CDR3 sequences, 20% to 30% occurring once. These data were also reused for a study on T cells expressing NK-cell markers.

Sequenced: CD4+ T cells sorted from blood. These receptors all come from a woman under 30 in good health. CDR3s include the opening cysteine and the closing phenylalanine or tryptophan. The D gene is left open where the match is weak. Some rows mark clone size as missing; the rest say once, few, many or name a class of expanded clone.

V,size,length,J,D,DNA,CDR3
TRBV6-1,few,14,TRBJ2-6,.,TGTGCCACCCGACGGATCTCTGGGGCCAACGTCCTGACTTTC,CATRRISGANVLTF
TRBV12-3/TRBV12-4,few,15,TRBJ2-3,.,TGTGCCAGCACCAGGGGGGGGTCTAGCACAGATACGCAGTATTTT,CASTRGGSSTDTQYF
TRBV5-6,.,15,TRBJ2-3,TRBD1,TGTGCCAGCAGCCTGAAGGGGGCCGGCACAGATACGCAGTATTTT,CASSLKGAGTDTQYF
TRBV4-2,.,17,TRBJ2-5,TRBD2,TGTGCCAGCAGCCGCGATCTAACTGAGACTAGCCGGGAGACCCAGTACTTC,CASSRDLTETSRETQYF
TRBV20-1,.,14,TRBJ2-7,.,TGCAGTGCTAGAAGGGGCGCCGACGGGTACGAGCAGTACTTC,CSARRGADGYEQYF
TRBV20-1,.,14,TRBJ2-1,.,TGCAGTGCTAGTCCCAGCGGGCCATACAATGAGCAGTTCTTC,CSASPSGPYNEQFF
TRBV12-2,.,19,TRBJ1-1,.,TGTGCAAGTCGCTTAGCACAAAGAAAAACAGGGCGTGAGAGAGCTGAAGCTTTCTTT,CASRLAQRKTGRERAEAFF
TRBV6-5,few,16,TRBJ2-1,TRBD2,TGTGCCAGCAGTTACCCGGGGACTAGCGGTTACAATGAGCAGTTCTTC,CASSYPGTSGYNEQFF
TRBV27,.,15,TRBJ2-2,.,TGTGCCAGCAGTCCCCGACGGAGTGGGGCCGGGGAGCTGTTTTTT,CASSPRRSGAGELFF
TRBV7-2,few,16,TRBJ2-7,.,TGTGCCAGCAGCTTAGTCTTCGGCCTGGGTATTGAGGGGCAGTACTTC,CASSLVFGLGIEGQYF
TRBV5-1,.,17,TRBJ1-1,TRBD1,TGCGCCAGCAGTCCCGGGACAGGGGCCTCTGAAGGTGGTGAAGCTTTCTTT,CASSPGTGASEGGEAFF
TRBV10-1,.,16,TRBJ2-1,TRBD1,TGCGCCAGCAGTGGACCGGGACAGGGGAAATACAATGAGCAGTTCTTC,CASSGPGQGKYNEQFF
TRBV10-3,.,16,TRBJ2-3,TRBD2,TGTGCCATCAGTGAGTCAACTAGCGGGAGTGGGGATACGCAGTATTTT,CAISESTSGSGDTQYF
TRBV29-1,few,14,TRBJ2-7,TRBD1,TGCAGCGTTTCCACGGACAGGGGGTACAACGAGCAGTACTTC,CSVSTDRGYNEQYF
TRBV5-4,few,19,TRBJ2-2,.,TGTGCCAGCAGCTTGGGCACGGGACAAGGCCTTCACCAGACCGGGGAGCTGTTTTTT,CASSLGTGQGLHQTGELFF
TRBV6-1,.,15,TRBJ2-2,.,TGTGCCACGGGGACGGGGACACCGAACACCGGGGAGCTGTTTTTT,CATGTGTPNTGELFF
TRBV20-1,.,14,TRBJ2-1,.,TGCAGTGCTGGCCCCCCGCAGGCTCCAAATGAGCAGTTCTTC,CSAGPPQAPNEQFF
TRBV7-6,many,13,TRBJ2-5,.,TGTGCCAGCAGCAACCTTTTCCCGGAGACCCAGTACTTC,CASSNLFPETQYF
TRBV7-9,few,15,TRBJ2-1,.,TGTGCCAGCAGCCAGGGCGGGCGGCATTATAATGAGCAGTTCTTC,CASSQGGRHYNEQFF
TRBV28,few,15,TRBJ2-5,TRBD2,TGTGCCAGCAGTTTTGTAGCGGGGGGTCAAGAGACCCAGTACTTC,CASSFVAGGQETQYF
TRBV6-2/TRBV6-3,.,16,TRBJ2-1,.,TGTGCCAGCAGTTACTCGGCCCCCGCGGGTCACAATGAGCAGTTCTTC,CASSYSAPAGHNEQFF
TRBV15,few,17,TRBJ2-5,TRBD2,TGTGCCACCTCCCCCTCCAGTCCAGCGGGGAATAAAGAGACCCAGTACTTC,CATSPSSPAGNKETQYF
TRBV12-3/TRBV12-4,.,13,TRBJ2-1,.,TGTGCCAGCACCCCCAGCCTCCCCAATGAGCAGTTCTTC,CASTPSLPNEQFF
TRBV12-3/TRBV12-4,.,17,TRBJ2-3,TRBD2,TGTGCCAGCAGTTTATCGGCGGGGGGCTCTAGGGCAGATACGCAGTATTTT,CASSLSAGGSRADTQYF
TRBV7-2,.,14,TRBJ2-2,.,TGTGCCAGCAGCCTAACCCGGGAGACCGGGGAGCTGTTTTTT,CASSLTRETGELFF
TRBV10-3,few,15,TRBJ2-4,.,TGTGCCATCAGTGGGGAGCACGGGGCCAAAAACATTCAGTACTTC,CAISGEHGAKNIQYF
TRBV6-2/TRBV6-3,few,16,TRBJ2-1,.,TGTGCCAGCAGTTATGGGGGACACGGGCCCTACAATGAGCAGTTCTTC,CASSYGGHGPYNEQFF
TRBV9,.,14,TRBJ2-3,.,TGTGCCAGCAGCGTGGGGACGAACACAGATACGCAGTATTTT,CASSVGTNTDTQYF
TRBV3-1,many,13,TRBJ2-7,TRBD2,TGTGCCTCGGCGGGAGGGCCAATTTCCGAGCAGTACTTC,CASAGGPISEQYF
TRBV29-1,few,13,TRBJ2-7,.,TGCAGCGCCGAGGACTCCTCCTCCTACGAGCAGTACTTC,CSAEDSSSYEQYF
TRBV5-1,.,13,TRBJ2-5,.,TGCGCCAGCAGCTTGGGACCCCGGCAGACCCAGTACTTC,CASSLGPRQTQYF
TRBV28,.,12,TRBJ1-1,TRBD1,TGTGCCAGCATCCTCAGGGGGGTTGAAGCTTTCTTT,CASILRGVEAFF
TRBV24-1,few,15,TRBJ2-3,.,TGTGCCACCAGTGATCCCCTGGGCCCGGCAGATACGCAGTATTTT,CATSDPLGPADTQYF
TRBV4-3,.,20,TRBJ2-2,TRBD2,TGCGCCAGCAGCCACGAAAACGGGCTAGCGGGAGTAACGGACACCGGGGAGCTGTTTTTT,CASSHENGLAGVTDTGELFF
TRBV6-2/TRBV6-3,.,11,TRBJ2-5,.,TGTGCCAGCTTGGGTTATGAGACCCAGTACTTC,CASLGYETQYF
TRBV7-9,few,16,TRBJ2-5,TRBD1,TGTGCCAGCAGCTTAGACCCGGGACAGGGGCGAGAGACCCAGTACTTC,CASSLDPGQGRETQYF
TRBV6-1,.,15,TRBJ2-7,TRBD1,TGTGCCAGCAGTGCAGAAACAGGGGTTGCCTACGAGCAGTACTTC,CASSAETGVAYEQYF
TRBV5-1,few,16,TRBJ2-7,TRBD2,TGCGCCAGCAGCCTGGGGCCCGGCGGGAGAAAGGACGAGCAGTACTTC,CASSLGPGGRKDEQYF
TRBV20-1,.,14,TRBJ2-5,TRBD1,TGCAGTGCTGGGAACAGGGGGCTAGGAGAGACACAGTACTTC,CSAGNRGLGETQYF
TRBV11-2,few,16,TRBJ2-2,.,TGTGCCAGCAGCTTATGGTGGACCCCGAACACCGGGGAGCTGTTTTTT,CASSLWWTPNTGELFF
TRBV12-3/TRBV12-4,few,12,TRBJ1-3,.,TGTGCCAGCATCTACTCTGGAAACACCATATATTTT,CASIYSGNTIYF
TRBV7-2,few,14,TRBJ2-7,.,TGTGCCAGCAGCTCCCTCTGGGCCGTCTACGAGCAGTACTTC,CASSSLWAVYEQYF
TRBV4-1,.,16,TRBJ2-1,.,TGCGCCAGCAGCCAAGGTTCCAGCGGAGCCCCCGGTGAGCAGTTCTTC,CASSQGSSGAPGEQFF
TRBV7-9,few,10,TRBJ1-1,.,TGTGCCGTCAACCGGGACGATACTTTCTTT,CAVNRDDTFF
TRBV29-1,.,13,TRBJ2-7,TRBD1,TGCAGCGTTGATTTTGGACAGGGTTACGAGCAGTACTTC,CSVDFGQGYEQYF
TRBV12-3/TRBV12-4,.,14,TRBJ2-3,.,TGTGCCAGCACTAAGGGGCAGAGCACAGATACGCAGTATTTT,CASTKGQSTDTQYF
TRBV18,few,12,TRBJ2-5,TRBD2,TGTGCCAGCGCGGGAGGGGGAGAGACCCAGTACTTC,CASAGGGETQYF
TRBV5-1,.,13,TRBJ2-1,TRBD1,TGCGCCAGCAGGGAAGGGGGCAAATATGAGCAGTTCTTC,CASREGGKYEQFF
TRBV7-9,few,17,TRBJ2-1,.,TGTGCCAGCAGCTTACGCTCTACAGGGACGGGGGCCAATGAGCAGTTCTTC,CASSLRSTGTGANEQFF
TRBV2,.,14,TRBJ2-1,.,TGTGCCAGCATTGGGGGGAACTCTTACAATGAGCAGTTCTTC,CASIGGNSYNEQFF
TRBV7-3,few,15,TRBJ2-7,TRBD2,TGTGCCAGCAGCCAGCTCGGCGGGGGTCCCTACGAGCAGTACTTC,CASSQLGGGPYEQYF
TRBV20-1,.,14,TRBJ2-1,.,TGCAGTGCTACCCGGGACACCGGGAACAATGAGCAGTTCTTC,CSATRDTGNNEQFF
TRBV5-1,.,15,TRBJ2-1,TRBD1,TGCGCCAGCAGCTTGGGCAGGGGGTTTAGCAATGAGCAGTTCTTC,CASSLGRGFSNEQFF
TRBV15,.,15,TRBJ1-1,.,TGTGCCACCAGCAGAGATACCCACCCGAACACTGAAGCTTTCTTT,CATSRDTHPNTEAFF
TRBV12-3/TRBV12-4,many,11,TRBJ1-5,.,TGTGCCAGCAGTTTAAGTCAGCCCCAGCATTTT,CASSLSQPQHF
TRBV7-2,.,18,TRBJ2-7,TRBD2,TGTGCCAGCAGCTTCGCACTAGCGGGAGGAACGGTACGGAGAGAGCAGTACTTC,CASSFALAGGTVRREQYF
TRBV20-1,few,12,TRBJ1-1,.,TGCAGTGCTCTAGGTCGGTTCACTGAAGCTTTCTTT,CSALGRFTEAFF